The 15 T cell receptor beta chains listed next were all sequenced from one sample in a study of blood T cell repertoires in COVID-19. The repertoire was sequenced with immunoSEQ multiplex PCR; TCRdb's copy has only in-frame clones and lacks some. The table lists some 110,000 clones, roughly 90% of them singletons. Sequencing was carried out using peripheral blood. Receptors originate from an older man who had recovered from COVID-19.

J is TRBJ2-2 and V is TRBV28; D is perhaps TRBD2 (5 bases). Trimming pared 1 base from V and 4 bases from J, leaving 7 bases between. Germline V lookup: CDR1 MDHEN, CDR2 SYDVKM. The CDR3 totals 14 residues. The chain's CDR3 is CASSLSGVTGELFF. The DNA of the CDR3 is TGTGCCAGCAGTTTATCCGGGGTCACCGGGGAGCTGTTTTTT.

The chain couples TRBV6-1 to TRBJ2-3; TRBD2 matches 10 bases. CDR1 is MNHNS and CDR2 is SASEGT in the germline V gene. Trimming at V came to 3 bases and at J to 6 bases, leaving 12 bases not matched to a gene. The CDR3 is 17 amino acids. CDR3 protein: CASSEVWTSGARDTQYF. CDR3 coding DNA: TGTGCCAGCAGTGAGGTCTGGACTAGCGGAGCTCGCGATACGCAGTATTTT.

CDR3 sequence (DNA): TGTGCCAGCAGCTTAGCAAAGGGACTAGCGGTCTACGAGCAGTACTTC. This codes for CASSLAKGLAVYEQYF. V is TRBV7-2 and J is TRBJ2-7; 11 bases are shared with TRBD2. The length of the CDR3 is 16 residues. Germline assignment: CDR1 SGHTA and CDR2 FQGNSA. Trimming took 0 bases from V and 3 from J; bases not matched to a gene: 4. Drawing the rest from reference TRBV7-2 and TRBJ2-7, the complete variable domain is GAGVSQSPSNKVTEKGKDVELRCDPISGHTALYWYRQSLGQGLEFLIYFQGNSAPDKSGLPSDRFSAERTGGSVSTLTIQRTQQEDSAVYLCASSLAKGLAVYEQYFGPGTRLTVT.

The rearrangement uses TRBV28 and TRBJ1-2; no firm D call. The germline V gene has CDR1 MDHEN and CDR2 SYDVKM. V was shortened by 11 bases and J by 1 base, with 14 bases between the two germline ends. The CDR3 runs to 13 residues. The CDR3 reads CAGSPSGNYGYTF. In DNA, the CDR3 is TGTGCCGGGAGTCCGAGTGGTAACTATGGCTACACCTTC.

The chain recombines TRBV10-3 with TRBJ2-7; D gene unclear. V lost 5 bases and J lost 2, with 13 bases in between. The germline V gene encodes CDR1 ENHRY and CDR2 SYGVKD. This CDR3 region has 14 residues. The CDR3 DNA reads TGTGCCATCAGTACAAAAACTACAACCTACGAGCAGTACTTC. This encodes CAISTKTTTYEQYF.

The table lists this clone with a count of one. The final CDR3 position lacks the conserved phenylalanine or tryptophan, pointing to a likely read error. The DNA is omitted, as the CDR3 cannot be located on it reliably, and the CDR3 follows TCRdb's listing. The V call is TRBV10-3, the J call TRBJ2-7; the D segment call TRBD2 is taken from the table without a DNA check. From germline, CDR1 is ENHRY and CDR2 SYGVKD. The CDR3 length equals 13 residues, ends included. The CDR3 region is CAISESIGGDLEL.

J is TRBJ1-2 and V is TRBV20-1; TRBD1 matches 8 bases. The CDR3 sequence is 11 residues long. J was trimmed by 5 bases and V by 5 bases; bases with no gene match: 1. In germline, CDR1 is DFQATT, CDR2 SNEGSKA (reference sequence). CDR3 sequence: CSARTGYGYTF. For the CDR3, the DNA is TGCAGTGCTCGGACAGGGTATGGCTACACCTTC.

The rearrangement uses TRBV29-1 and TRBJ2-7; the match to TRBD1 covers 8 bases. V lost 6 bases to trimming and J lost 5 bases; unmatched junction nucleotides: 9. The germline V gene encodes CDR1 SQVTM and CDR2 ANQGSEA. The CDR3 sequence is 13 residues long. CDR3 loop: CSVARRQGHEQYF. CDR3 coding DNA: TGCAGCGTCGCTAGACGACAGGGGCACGAGCAGTACTTC.

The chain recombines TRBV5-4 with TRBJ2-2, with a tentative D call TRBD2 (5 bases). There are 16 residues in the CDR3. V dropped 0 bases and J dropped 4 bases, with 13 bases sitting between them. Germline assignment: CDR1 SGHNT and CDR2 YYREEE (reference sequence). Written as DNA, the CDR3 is TGTGCCAGCAGCTTGGATCGAGCGGCGGGCACCGGGGAGCTGTTTTTT. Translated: CASSLDRAAGTGELFF. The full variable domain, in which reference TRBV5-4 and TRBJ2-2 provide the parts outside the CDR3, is ETGVTQSPTHLIKTRGQQVTLRCSSQSGHNTVSWYQQALGQGPQFIFQYYREEENGRGNFPPRFSGLQFPNYSSELNVNALELDDSALYLCASSLDRAAGTGELFFGEGSRLTVL.

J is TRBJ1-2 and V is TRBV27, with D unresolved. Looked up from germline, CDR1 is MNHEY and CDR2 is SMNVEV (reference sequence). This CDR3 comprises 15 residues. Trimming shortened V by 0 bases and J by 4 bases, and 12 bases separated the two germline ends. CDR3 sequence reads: CASSLSSGTLYGYTF. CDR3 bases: TGTGCCAGCAGTTTATCGTCCGGTACCCTCTATGGCTACACCTTC.

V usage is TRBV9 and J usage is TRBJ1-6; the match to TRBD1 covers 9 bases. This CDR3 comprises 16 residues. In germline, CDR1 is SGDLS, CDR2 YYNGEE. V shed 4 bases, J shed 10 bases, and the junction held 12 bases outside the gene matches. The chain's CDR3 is CASSPPPQGAYSPLHF. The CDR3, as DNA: TGTGCCAGCAGCCCTCCTCCACAGGGGGCCTACTCACCCCTCCACTTT.

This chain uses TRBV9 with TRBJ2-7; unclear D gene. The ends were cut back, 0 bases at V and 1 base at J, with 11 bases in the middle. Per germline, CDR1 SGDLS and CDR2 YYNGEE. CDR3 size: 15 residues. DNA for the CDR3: TGTGCCAGCAGCGTAGGGGCAGGCCTTTCCTACGAGCAGTACTTC. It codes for CASSVGAGLSYEQYF.

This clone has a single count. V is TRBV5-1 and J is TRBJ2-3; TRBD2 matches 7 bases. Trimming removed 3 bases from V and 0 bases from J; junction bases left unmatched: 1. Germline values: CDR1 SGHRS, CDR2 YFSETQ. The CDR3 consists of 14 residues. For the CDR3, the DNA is TGCGCCAGCAGCTGGCGGGAGAGCACAGATACGCAGTATTTT. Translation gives CASSWRESTDTQYF. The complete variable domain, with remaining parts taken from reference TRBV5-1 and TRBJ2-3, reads KAGVTQTPRYLIKTRGQQVTLSCSPISGHRSVSWYQQTPGQGLQFLFEYFSETQRNKGNFPGRFSGRQFSNSRSEMNVSTLELGDSALYLCASSWRESTDTQYFGPGTRLTVL.

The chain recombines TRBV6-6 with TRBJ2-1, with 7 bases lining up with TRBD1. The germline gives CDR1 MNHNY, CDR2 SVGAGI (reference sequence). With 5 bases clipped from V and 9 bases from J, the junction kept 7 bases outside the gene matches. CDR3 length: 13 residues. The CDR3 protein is CASSLRGGGEQFF. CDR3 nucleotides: TGTGCCAGCAGTCTCCGAGGGGGCGGTGAGCAGTTCTTC.

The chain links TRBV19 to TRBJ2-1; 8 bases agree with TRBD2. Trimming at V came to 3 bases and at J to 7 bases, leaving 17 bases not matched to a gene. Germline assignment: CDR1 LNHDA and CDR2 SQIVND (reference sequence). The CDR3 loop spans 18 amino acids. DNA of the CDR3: TGTGCCAGTAGTATGACCTCGCTGGGGAGCGGGAGAGGGAATGAGCAGTTCTTC. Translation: CASSMTSLGSGRGNEQFF.